This is a list of T cell receptor beta chains from one sample in a study of cytomegalovirus exposure and HLA in healthy donors. TCRdb's table, derived via immunoSEQ multiplex PCR, lists solely in-frame clones and lacks some. The sample has some 200,000 clones; approximately 85% are singletons. The sample consisted of PBMCs. The receptors here all came from a girl aged 5-17 years in good health and CMV-seropositive. Each CDR3 is given with its conserved first and last residue. Each record gives: D gene, V gene, J gene, clone size, CDR3 length, CDR3 protein, CDR3 DNA. The D gene is left open where the match is weak. The size of a clone is reported for some rows only, either as once, few or many, or as a class for expanded clones.

TRBD2	TRBV4-1	TRBJ2-7	once	13	CASSQGGGYEQYF	TGCGCCAGCAGCCAAGGGGGGGGTTACGAGCAGTACTTC
TRBD2	TRBV5-3	TRBJ2-3	few	16	CARSLRRGGYTDTQYF	TGTGCCAGAAGCTTGAGGCGGGGGGGATACACAGATACGCAGTATTTT
TRBD1	TRBV25-1	TRBJ1-5	.	17	CASPRAGQGWDNQPQHF	TGTGCCAGCCCCCGGGCCGGACAGGGGTGGGACAATCAGCCCCAGCATTTT
.	TRBV4-3	TRBJ2-7	.	15	CASTPRDGGHYEQYF	TGCGCCAGCACCCCGCGGGACGGGGGGCACTACGAGCAGTACTTC
.	TRBV7-2	TRBJ1-2	.	14	CASSLARGAYGYTF	TGTGCCAGCAGCTTAGCGCGGGGGGCCTATGGCTACACCTTC
TRBD1	TRBV19	TRBJ1-5	.	15	CASSPGQVSNQPQHF	TGTGCCAGTAGTCCCGGACAGGTTAGCAATCAGCCCCAGCATTTT
TRBD2	TRBV10-3	TRBJ2-1	once	17	CAISERISGGENNEQFF	TGTGCCATCAGTGAGAGGATTAGCGGGGGGGAAAACAATGAGCAGTTCTTC
TRBD2	TRBV7-9	TRBJ2-1	.	16	CASSLVSSGDYNEQFF	TGTGCCAGCAGCTTAGTATCTAGCGGGGACTACAATGAGCAGTTCTTC
TRBD1	TRBV4-3	TRBJ2-7	once	13	CASSPGQDYEQYF	TGCGCCAGCAGCCCCGGACAGGACTACGAGCAGTACTTC
TRBD2	TRBV11-2	TRBJ2-7	.	17	CASSLAVSGGSSYEQYF	TGTGCCAGCAGCTTAGCGGTGTCGGGGGGGTCCTCCTACGAGCAGTACTTC
TRBD2	TRBV7-7	TRBJ2-5	.	15	CASSLGGLAQETQYF	TGTGCCAGCAGCTTAGGGGGACTAGCCCAAGAGACCCAGTACTTC
.	TRBV28	TRBJ2-7	.	12	CASTSGGVAAYF	TGTGCCAGCACTTCAGGAGGGGTAGCAGCGTACTTC
.	TRBV5-1	TRBJ2-7	.	15	CASSLGGGSSYEQYF	TGCGCCAGCAGCTTGGGCGGGGGCTCTTCCTACGAGCAGTACTTC
TRBD2	TRBV9	TRBJ2-3	.	15	CASSVLAGGLDTQYF	TGTGCCAGCAGCGTGCTAGCGGGGGGCCTAGATACGCAGTATTTT
TRBD1	TRBV5-1	TRBJ1-1	few	13	CASSRGQDSEAFF	TGCGCCAGCAGTCGCGGACAGGACAGTGAAGCTTTCTTT
.	TRBV7-4	TRBJ2-3	.	16	CASSLSGRGPLHTQYF	TGTGCCAGCAGCTTATCCGGGCGGGGGCCCTTACATACGCAGTATTTT
.	TRBV11-3	TRBJ1-1	.	14	CASSLDRGNTEAFF	TGTGCCAGCAGCTTAGATCGGGGGAATACTGAAGCTTTCTTT
TRBD2	TRBV11-2	TRBJ2-1	.	15	CASSFLLAGGNEQFF	TGTGCCAGCAGCTTCTTACTAGCGGGGGGCAATGAGCAGTTCTTC